This is a list of T cell receptor beta chains from one sample in a study of early T cells in non-severe SARS-CoV-2 infection. TCRdb ran MiXCR on the 5' RACE reads and lists one entry per CDR3 protein. The data hold about 110,000 distinct CDR3 sequences, with 11% observed a single time. Sequencing was performed on whole blood. The receptors originated from an adult who was a healthcare worker with PCR-confirmed SARS-CoV-2 infection or an uninfected control (not recorded which). Each CDR3 is given with its conserved first and last residue. The D gene is left open where the match is weak. Some rows mark clone size as missing; the rest say once, few, many or name a class of expanded clone.

D gene | clone size | J gene | V gene | CDR3 protein | CDR3 DNA
. | few | TRBJ2-5 | TRBV6-5 | CASTGTTSETQYF | TGTGCCAGTACAGGGACCACCAGTGAGACCCAGTACTTC
. | once | TRBJ2-6 | TRBV3-1 | CASSQDRWNSGANVLTF | TGTGCCAGCAGCCAAGATCGGTGGAACTCTGGGGCCAACGTCCTGACTTTC
TRBD1 | . | TRBJ2-7 | TRBV7-9 | CASSPPTGYEQYF | TGTGCCAGCAGCCCCCCGACAGGGTACGAGCAGTACTTC
. | many | TRBJ2-1 | TRBV7-8 | CARPPGEFF | TGTGCCCGTCCACCGGGGGAGTTCTTC
. | . | TRBJ2-2 | TRBV7-2 | CASSRVLAMDTGELFF | TGTGCCAGCAGCCGGGTCTTAGCAATGGACACCGGGGAGCTGTTTTTT
. | few | TRBJ2-3 | TRBV7-9 | CASSLPETNPTATDTQYF | TGTGCCAGCAGCTTACCGGAAACTAACCCTACGGCAACAGATACGCAGTATTTT
. | . | TRBJ2-7 | TRBV10-3 | CAISPPQGYEQYF | TGTGCCATCAGCCCCCCCCAAGGCTACGAGCAGTACTTC
TRBD2 | . | TRBJ2-1 | TRBV14 | CASSQGHSGSSYNEQFF | TGTGCCAGCAGCCAAGGCCATAGCGGGAGTTCCTACAATGAGCAGTTCTTC
TRBD1 | . | TRBJ1-4 | TRBV11-2 | CASSSDRGRNEKLFF | TGTGCCAGCAGCTCCGACAGGGGTAGAAATGAAAAACTGTTTTTT
. | . | TRBJ1-2 | TRBV6-6 | CASSYQNGYTF | TGTGCCAGCAGTTACCAGAATGGCTACACCTTC
. | many | TRBJ2-6 | TRBV18 | CASSPTNNGGANVLTF | TGTGCCAGCTCACCTACCAACAATGGAGGGGCCAACGTCCTGACTTTC
. | many | TRBJ2-2 | TRBV29-1 | CSGLLGAGELFF | TGCAGCGGACTGTTGGGGGCCGGGGAGCTGTTTTTT
TRBD2 | many | TRBJ2-7 | TRBV19 | CASREAGVEYEQYF | TGTGCCAGCCGGGAAGCGGGAGTGGAGTACGAGCAGTACTTC
. | many | TRBJ1-6 | TRBV2 | CASAGGDSPLHF | TGTGCCAGCGCCGGGGGAGATTCACCCCTCCACTTT
. | many | TRBJ2-7 | TRBV28 | CASSLPQTSPEQYF | TGTGCCAGCAGTTTGCCCCAGACTAGTCCCGAGCAGTACTTC
TRBD2 | . | TRBJ2-1 | TRBV7-3 | CASSLGGLASNEQFF | TGTGCCAGCAGCTTAGGAGGACTAGCTAGCAATGAGCAGTTCTTC
. | few | TRBJ1-5 | TRBV7-8 | CASSLGTDSNQPQHF | TGTGCCAGCAGCTTAGGAACGGATAGCAATCAGCCCCAGCATTTT
. | many | TRBJ2-5 | TRBV18 | CASSPELVQETQYF | TGTGCCAGCTCACCAGAACTCGTGCAAGAGACCCAGTACTTC
. | . | TRBJ2-2 | TRBV29-1 | CSGRVTGELFF | TGCAGTGGGAGAGTCACCGGGGAGCTGTTTTTT
. | few | TRBJ2-1 | TRBV2 | CASSEEGGASYNEQFF | TGTGCCAGCAGTGAAGAGGGCGGAGCTTCCTACAATGAGCAGTTCTTC
. | many | TRBJ2-3 | TRBV28 | CASNPLGLATDTQYF | TGTGCCAGCAACCCACTTGGACTCGCCACAGATACGCAGTATTTT
. | many | TRBJ2-6 | TRBV4-1 | CASSQVSGFGANVLTF | TGCGCCAGCAGCCAAGTCAGCGGGTTTGGGGCCAACGTCCTGACTTTC
. | . | TRBJ2-5 | TRBV7-6 | CASSLRTLETQYF | TGTGCCAGCAGCTTACGTACATTAGAGACCCAGTACTTC
. | many | TRBJ2-6 | TRBV7-9 | CASSLGLANVLTF | TGTGCCAGCAGCTTAGGGCTGGCCAACGTCCTGACTTTC
TRBD2 | many | TRBJ2-7 | TRBV10-3 | CAISEPSGTLYEQYF | TGTGCCATCAGTGAGCCTAGCGGGACTTTATACGAGCAGTACTTC
. | . | TRBJ2-5 | TRBV6-2/TRBV6-3 | CASNIFPGLQETQYF | TGTGCCAGCAACATTTTCCCCGGACTCCAAGAGACCCAGTACTTC
TRBD2 | many | TRBJ2-1 | TRBV3-1 | CASSQVPGRDNEQFF | TGTGCCAGCAGCCAAGTACCCGGGAGGGACAATGAGCAGTTCTTC
. | . | TRBJ2-2 | TRBV19 | CASTPEWTGELFF | TGTGCCAGTACCCCAGAATGGACCGGGGAGCTGTTTTTT
TRBD2 | many | TRBJ2-3 | TRBV7-2 | CASSSTSLAGYRTDTQYF | TGTGCCAGCAGCTCGACTTCTCTAGCGGGTTACCGCACAGATACGCAGTATTTT
. | few | TRBJ2-3 | TRBV12-5 | CASGPDTDTQYF | TGTGCTAGTGGTCCCGACACAGATACGCAGTATTTT
. | . | TRBJ2-1 | TRBV19 | CASSIDRGEQFF | TGTGCCAGTAGTATCGACCGGGGTGAGCAGTTCTTC
TRBD2 | many | TRBJ2-2 | TRBV7-9 | CASSLPWEGYTGELFF | TGTGCCAGCAGCTTACCCTGGGAGGGATACACCGGGGAGCTGTTTTTT
. | few | TRBJ1-1 | TRBV28 | CASRLSMNTEVFF | TGTGCCAGCAGACTTAGTATGAACACTGAAGTTTTCTTT
. | . | TRBJ1-1 | TRBV5-1 | CASSRYNLTTGSTEAFF | TGCGCCAGCAGCCGATACAATCTTACAACAGGGAGCACTGAAGCTTTCTTT
TRBD2 | many | TRBJ2-3 | TRBV20-1 | CSARVAGVTDTQYF | TGCAGTGCTAGAGTAGCGGGAGTCACAGATACGCAGTATTTT
. | many | TRBJ2-1 | TRBV11-3 | CASSLEVSREQFF | TGTGCCAGCAGCTTAGAGGTGTCCAGGGAGCAGTTCTTC
. | many | TRBJ1-6 | TRBV9 | CASSNRDYSPLHF | TGTGCCAGCAGCAACAGGGATTATTCACCCCTCCACTTT
. | . | TRBJ2-1 | TRBV7-8 | CASSSNSRGNEQFF | TGTGCCAGCAGCTCAAACTCTAGGGGCAATGAGCAGTTCTTC
. | . | TRBJ2-7 | TRBV29-1 | CSVEAGPYEQYF | TGCAGCGTTGAAGCAGGGCCCTACGAGCAGTACTTC
. | few | TRBJ2-7 | TRBV28 | CASSWSGKGPYEQYF | TGTGCCAGCAGTTGGAGCGGCAAGGGTCCCTACGAGCAGTACTTC
TRBD1 | . | TRBJ1-5 | TRBV7-7 | CASSVAYRGTDQPQHF | TGTGCCAGCAGCGTAGCTTACAGGGGAACGGATCAGCCCCAGCATTTT
TRBD1 | . | TRBJ1-2 | TRBV5-4 | CASSLSGGLRDGYTF | TGTGCCAGCAGCTTGTCAGGGGGCCTGAGGGATGGCTACACCTTC
TRBD2 | many | TRBJ2-3 | TRBV5-6 | CASSLVSSGADTQYF | TGTGCCAGCAGCTTGGTTTCTAGCGGAGCAGATACGCAGTATTTT
. | . | TRBJ1-6 | TRBV4-1 | CASSQDRNSPLHF | TGCGCCAGCAGCCAAGACAGGAATTCACCCCTCCACTTT
TRBD1 | . | TRBJ1-1 | TRBV5-1 | CASSQLQGGTEAFF | TGCGCCAGCAGCCAATTACAGGGGGGGACTGAAGCTTTCTTT
. | . | TRBJ1-2 | TRBV5-4 | CASSLRINYGYTF | TGTGCCAGCAGCTTAAGAATCAACTATGGCTACACCTTC
. | few | TRBJ2-1 | TRBV25-1 | CASSDNRFNEQFF | TGTGCCAGCAGTGATAACAGGTTCAATGAGCAGTTCTTC